These 6 T cell receptor beta chains share one sample of origin, sequenced in a study of T cells in lung cancer brain metastases (dated by TCRdb to 2017 to 2018). Library construction relied on the immunoSEQ multiplex PCR assay. Imported from immuneACCESS, the table was reduced by TCRdb to in-frame sequences with V and J called. These copies leave out some clones; in studies compared against another copy, an unresolved V gene accounts for under half, and the cause of the remainder is not known. Recorded for this sample are a few thousand clones; about 86% of them occurred a single time. The top ten constitute 11% of the sample. Input material: tumor tissue from the primary lung tumor. Reading the label with the study, this specimen's cell subset or site is: primary lung cancer lesion. These receptors were collected from a man in his fifties or sixties with non-small cell lung cancer.

The V gene is TRBV5-1, the J gene TRBJ1-6, with a possible D match to TRBD1 (6 bases). V was shortened by 0 bases and J by 10 bases, with 8 bases between the two germline ends. The CDR3 extends over 13 amino acids. Looked up from germline, CDR1 is SGHRS and CDR2 is YFSETQ. CDR3 in amino acids: CASSLEQGSPLHF. CDR3 DNA sequence: TGCGCCAGCAGCTTGGAACAGGGCTCACCCCTCCACTTT. Full variable domain (missing parts from reference TRBV5-1 and TRBJ1-6): KAGVTQTPRYLIKTRGQQVTLSCSPISGHRSVSWYQQTPGQGLQFLFEYFSETQRNKGNFPGRFSGRQFSNSRSEMNVSTLELGDSALYLCASSLEQGSPLHFGNGTRLTVT.

The chain links TRBV11-3 to TRBJ2-3; D might be TRBD1 or TRBD2, each matching 6 bases. The CDR3 is made up of 15 amino acids. V was clipped by 5 bases and J by 1 base, with 13 bases between them. Germline V gene data show CDR1 as SGHNT and CDR2 as YENEEA. CDR3 protein: CASSQGTGGTDTQYF. The CDR3 bases are TGTGCCAGCAGCCAGGGGACTGGGGGCACAGATACGCAGTATTTT. Combining the CDR3 with reference TRBV11-3 and TRBJ2-3 gives the whole variable domain EAGVVQSPRYKIIEKKQPVAFWCNPISGHNTLYWYLQNLGQGPELLIRYENEEAVDDSQLPKDRFSAERLKGVDSTLKIQPAELGDSAVYLCASSQGTGGTDTQYFGPGTRLTVL.

This chain connects TRBV7-8 to TRBJ2-1; D uncertain. Trimming pared 8 bases from V and 8 bases from J, leaving 16 bases between. Germline V gives CDR1 SGHVS, CDR2 FQNEAQ. CDR3 length: 13 amino acids. CDR3 sequence reads: CASCSGRVDEQFF. In DNA form, the CDR3 reads TGTGCCAGCTGCTCCGGAAGGGTCGATGAGCAGTTCTTC.

The rearrangement links TRBV6-5 to TRBJ2-2, with D possibly TRBD2 on 5 matching bases. The CDR3 covers 12 residues. V shed 7 bases and J shed 6 bases, with 9 bases lying between them. Germline lookup yields CDR1 MNHEY and CDR2 SVGAGI. The CDR3 nucleotides are TGTGCCAGCATTGGAGGACCCGGGGAGCTGTTTTTT. Translating it yields CASIGGPGELFF.

This clone was observed a handful of times. The chain has TRBV7-9 and TRBJ1-1, with no clear D. The CDR3 loop spans 15 amino acids. Between the trimmed V and J ends, which lost 2 bases and 1 base, there was a span of 11 bases. CDR1 SEHNR and CDR2 FQNEAQ come from the germline V gene (reference sequence). The DNA of the CDR3 is TGTGCCAGCAGCTTACGCCTTACACAGAACACTGAAGCTTTCTTT. It codes for CASSLRLTQNTEAFF.

The CDR3 sequence is CASSSRQGGDEQYF. The CDR3 DNA sequence: TGTGCCAGCAGCTCGCGACAGGGGGGTGACGAGCAGTACTTC. The rearrangement joins TRBV5-4 to TRBJ2-7; 9 positions agree with TRBD1. The CDR3 length is 14 residues. Losses at the gene ends were 3 bases for V and 5 bases for J; bases not matched to a gene: 6. CDR1 SGHNT and CDR2 YYREEE come from the germline V gene (reference sequence).